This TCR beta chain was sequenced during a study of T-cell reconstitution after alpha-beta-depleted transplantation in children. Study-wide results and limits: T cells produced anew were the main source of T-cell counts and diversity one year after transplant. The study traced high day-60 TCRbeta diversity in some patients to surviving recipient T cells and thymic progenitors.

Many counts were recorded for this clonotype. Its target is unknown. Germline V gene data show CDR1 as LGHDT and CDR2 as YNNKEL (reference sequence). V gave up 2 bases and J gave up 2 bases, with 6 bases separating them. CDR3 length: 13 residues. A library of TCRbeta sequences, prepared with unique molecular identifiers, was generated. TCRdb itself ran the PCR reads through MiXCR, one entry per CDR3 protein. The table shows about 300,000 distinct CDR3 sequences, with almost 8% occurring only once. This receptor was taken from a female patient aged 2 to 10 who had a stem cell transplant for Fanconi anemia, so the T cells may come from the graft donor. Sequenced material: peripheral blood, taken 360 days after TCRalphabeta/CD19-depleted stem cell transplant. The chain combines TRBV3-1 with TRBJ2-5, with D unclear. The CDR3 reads CASSQLEQETQYF. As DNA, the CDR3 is TGTGCCAGCAGCCAACTAGAACAAGAGACCCAGTACTTC.